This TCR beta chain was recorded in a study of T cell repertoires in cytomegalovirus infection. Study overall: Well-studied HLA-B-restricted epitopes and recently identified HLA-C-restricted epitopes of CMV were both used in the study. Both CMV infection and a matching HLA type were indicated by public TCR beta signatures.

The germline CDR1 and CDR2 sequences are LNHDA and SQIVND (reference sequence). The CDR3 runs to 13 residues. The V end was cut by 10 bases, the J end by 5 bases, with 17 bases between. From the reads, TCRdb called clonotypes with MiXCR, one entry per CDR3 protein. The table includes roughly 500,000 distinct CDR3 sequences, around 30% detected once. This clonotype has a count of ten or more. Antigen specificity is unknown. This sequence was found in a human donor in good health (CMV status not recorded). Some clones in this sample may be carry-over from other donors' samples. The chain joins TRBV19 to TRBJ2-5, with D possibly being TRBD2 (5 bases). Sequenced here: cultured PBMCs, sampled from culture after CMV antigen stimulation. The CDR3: CATRDLMGETQYF. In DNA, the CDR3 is TGTGCCACACGGGATCTAATGGGCGAGACCCAGTACTTC. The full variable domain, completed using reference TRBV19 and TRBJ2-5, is DGGITQSPKYLFRKEGQNVTLSCEQNLNHDAMYWYRQDPGQGLRLIYYSQIVNDFQKGDIAEGYSVSREKKESFPLTVTSAQKNPTAFYLCATRDLMGETQYFGPGTRLLVL.